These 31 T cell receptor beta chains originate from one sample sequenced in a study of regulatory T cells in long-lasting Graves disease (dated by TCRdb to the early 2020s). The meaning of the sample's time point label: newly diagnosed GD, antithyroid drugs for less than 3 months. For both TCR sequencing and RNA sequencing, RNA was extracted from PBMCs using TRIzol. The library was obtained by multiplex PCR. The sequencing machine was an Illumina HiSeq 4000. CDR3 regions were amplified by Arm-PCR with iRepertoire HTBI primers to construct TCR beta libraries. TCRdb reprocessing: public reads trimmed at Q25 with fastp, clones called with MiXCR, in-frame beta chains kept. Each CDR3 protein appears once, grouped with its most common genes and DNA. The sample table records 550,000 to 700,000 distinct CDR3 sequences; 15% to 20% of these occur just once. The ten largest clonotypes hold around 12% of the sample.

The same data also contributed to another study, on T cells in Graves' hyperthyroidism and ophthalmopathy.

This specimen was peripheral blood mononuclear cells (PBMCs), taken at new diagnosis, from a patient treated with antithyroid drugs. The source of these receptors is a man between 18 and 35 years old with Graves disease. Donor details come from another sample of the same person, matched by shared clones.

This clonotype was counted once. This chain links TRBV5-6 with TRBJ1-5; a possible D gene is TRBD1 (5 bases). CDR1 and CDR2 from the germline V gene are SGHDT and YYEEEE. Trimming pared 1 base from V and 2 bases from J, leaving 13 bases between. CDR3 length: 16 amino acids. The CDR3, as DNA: TGTGCCAGCAGCTTGTATGATCGGGGGGGCAATCAGCCCCAGCATTTT. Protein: CASSLYDRGGNQPQHF.

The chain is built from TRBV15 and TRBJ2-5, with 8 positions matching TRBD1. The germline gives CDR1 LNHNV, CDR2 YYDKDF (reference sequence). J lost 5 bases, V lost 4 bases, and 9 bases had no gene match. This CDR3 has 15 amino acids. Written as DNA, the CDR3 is TGTGCCACCAGCACCGTACAGGGGGGCAATGAGACCCAGTACTTC. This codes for CATSTVQGGNETQYF.

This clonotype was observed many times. The CDR3 reads CASSLGMTSGTETQYF. The CDR3 DNA is TGTGCCAGCAGCTTAGGGATGACTAGCGGGACTGAGACCCAGTACTTC. The chain is built from TRBV11-3 and TRBJ2-5; 11 bases are a match to TRBD2. V was clipped by 1 base and J by 5 bases; unmatched bases: 6. The length of the CDR3 is 16 residues. The germline gives CDR1 SGHNT, CDR2 YENEEA.

This CDR3 reads CASSVEGRNTGELFF. The CDR3 DNA reads TGTGCCAGCAGCGTAGAAGGAAGGAACACCGGGGAGCTGTTTTTT. The genes are TRBV9 and TRBJ2-2; D gene uncertain. The CDR3 has 15 amino acids. Germline assignment: CDR1 SGDLS and CDR2 YYNGEE. V was shortened by 0 bases and J by 1 base, with 7 bases between the two germline ends. Variable domain in full (rest from reference TRBV9 and TRBJ2-2): DSGVTQTPKHLITATGQRVTLRCSPRSGDLSVYWYQQSLDQGLQFLIQYYNGEERAKGNILERFSAQQFPDLHSELNLSSLELGDSALYFCASSVEGRNTGELFFGEGSRLTVL.

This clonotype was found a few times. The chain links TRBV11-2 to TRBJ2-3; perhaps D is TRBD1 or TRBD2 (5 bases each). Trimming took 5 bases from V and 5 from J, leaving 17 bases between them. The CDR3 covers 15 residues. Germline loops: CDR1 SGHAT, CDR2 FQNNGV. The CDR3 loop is CASSVLRTGGDTQYF. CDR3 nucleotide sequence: TGTGCCAGCAGCGTACTCAGGACTGGGGGAGATACGCAGTATTTT.

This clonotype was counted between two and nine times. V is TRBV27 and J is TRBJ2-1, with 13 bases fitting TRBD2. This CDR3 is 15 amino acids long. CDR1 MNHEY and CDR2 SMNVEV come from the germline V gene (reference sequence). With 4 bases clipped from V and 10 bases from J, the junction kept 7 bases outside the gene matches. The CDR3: CASSSPGLAGTEQFF. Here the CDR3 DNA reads TGTGCCAGCAGTTCTCCGGGACTAGCGGGAACGGAGCAGTTCTTC.

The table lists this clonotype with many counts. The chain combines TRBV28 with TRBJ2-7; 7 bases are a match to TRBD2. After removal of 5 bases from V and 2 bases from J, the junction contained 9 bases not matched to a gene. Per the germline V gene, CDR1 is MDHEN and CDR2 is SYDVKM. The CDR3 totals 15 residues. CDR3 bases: TGTGCCAGCAGTCCCGGTCCTAGCGGAGCCTACGAGCAGTACTTC. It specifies CASSPGPSGAYEQYF. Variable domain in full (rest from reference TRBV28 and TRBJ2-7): DVKVTQSSRYLVKRTGEKVFLECVQDMDHENMFWYRQDPGLGLRLIYFSYDVKMKEKGDIPEGYSVSREKKERFSLILESASTNQTSMYLCASSPGPSGAYEQYFGPGTRLTVT.

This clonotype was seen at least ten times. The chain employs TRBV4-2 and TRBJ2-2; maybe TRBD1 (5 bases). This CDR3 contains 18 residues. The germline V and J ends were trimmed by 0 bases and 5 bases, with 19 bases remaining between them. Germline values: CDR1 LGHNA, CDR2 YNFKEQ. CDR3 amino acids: CASSQDGAPGTQTGELFF. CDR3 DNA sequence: TGTGCCAGCAGCCAAGATGGGGCACCGGGTACACAAACCGGGGAGCTGTTTTTT.

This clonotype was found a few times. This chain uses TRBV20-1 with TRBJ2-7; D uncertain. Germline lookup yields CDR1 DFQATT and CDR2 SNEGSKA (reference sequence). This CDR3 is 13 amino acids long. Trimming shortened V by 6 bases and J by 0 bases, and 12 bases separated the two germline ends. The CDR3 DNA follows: TGCAGTGCCCCTCGATCCCCCTCCTACGAGCAGTACTTC. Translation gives CSAPRSPSYEQYF.

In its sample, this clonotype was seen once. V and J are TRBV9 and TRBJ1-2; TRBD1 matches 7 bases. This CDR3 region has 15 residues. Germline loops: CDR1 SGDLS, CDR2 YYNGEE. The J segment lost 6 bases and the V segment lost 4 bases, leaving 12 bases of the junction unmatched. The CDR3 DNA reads TGTGCCAGCAGCACGTCGACAGGGAACCTAAATGGCTACACCTTC. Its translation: CASSTSTGNLNGYTF.

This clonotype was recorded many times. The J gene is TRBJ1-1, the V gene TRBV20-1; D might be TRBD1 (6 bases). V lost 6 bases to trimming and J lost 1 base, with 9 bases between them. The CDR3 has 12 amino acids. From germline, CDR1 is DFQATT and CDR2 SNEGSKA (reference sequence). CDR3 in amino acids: CSAGTRNTEAFF. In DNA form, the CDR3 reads TGCAGTGCCGGGACAAGGAACACTGAAGCTTTCTTT.

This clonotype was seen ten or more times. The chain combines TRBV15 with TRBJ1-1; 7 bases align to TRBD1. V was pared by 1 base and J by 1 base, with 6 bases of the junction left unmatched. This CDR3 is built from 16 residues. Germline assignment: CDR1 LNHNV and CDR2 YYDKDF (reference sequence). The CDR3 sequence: CATSRGGTAGNTEAFF. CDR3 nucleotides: TGTGCCACCAGCAGAGGGGGGACAGCTGGGAACACTGAAGCTTTCTTT. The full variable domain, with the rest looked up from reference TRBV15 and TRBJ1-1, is DAMVIQNPRYQVTQFGKPVTLSCSQTLNHNVMYWYQQKSSQAPKLLFHYYDKDFNNEADTPDNFQSRRPNTSFCFLDIRSPGLGDTAMYLCATSRGGTAGNTEAFFGQGTRLTVV.

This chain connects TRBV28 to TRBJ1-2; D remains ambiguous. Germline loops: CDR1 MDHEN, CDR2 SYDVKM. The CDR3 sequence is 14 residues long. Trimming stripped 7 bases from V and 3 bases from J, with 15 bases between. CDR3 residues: CASNGVGRHYGYTF. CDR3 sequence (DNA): TGTGCCAGCAATGGTGTAGGGCGACACTATGGCTACACCTTC.

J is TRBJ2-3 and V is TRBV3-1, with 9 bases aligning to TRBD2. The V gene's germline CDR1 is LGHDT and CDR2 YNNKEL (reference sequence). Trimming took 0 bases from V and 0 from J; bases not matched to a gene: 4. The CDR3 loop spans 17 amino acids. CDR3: CASSQEGLAGSTDTQYF. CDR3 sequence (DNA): TGTGCCAGCAGCCAAGAAGGCCTAGCGGGGAGCACAGATACGCAGTATTTT.

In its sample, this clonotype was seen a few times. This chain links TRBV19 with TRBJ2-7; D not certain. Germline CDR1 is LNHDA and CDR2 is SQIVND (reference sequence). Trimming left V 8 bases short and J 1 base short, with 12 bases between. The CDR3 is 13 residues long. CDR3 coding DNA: TGTGCCAGTGGACCGGGTCTTTCCTACGAGCAGTACTTC. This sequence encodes CASGPGLSYEQYF.

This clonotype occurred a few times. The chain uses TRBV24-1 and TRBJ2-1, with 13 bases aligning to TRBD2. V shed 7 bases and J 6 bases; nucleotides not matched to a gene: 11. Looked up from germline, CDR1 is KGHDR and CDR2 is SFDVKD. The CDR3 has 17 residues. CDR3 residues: CATSVMKGTSGVNEQFF. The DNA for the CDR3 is TGTGCCACCAGCGTTATGAAAGGGACTAGCGGGGTCAATGAGCAGTTCTTC.

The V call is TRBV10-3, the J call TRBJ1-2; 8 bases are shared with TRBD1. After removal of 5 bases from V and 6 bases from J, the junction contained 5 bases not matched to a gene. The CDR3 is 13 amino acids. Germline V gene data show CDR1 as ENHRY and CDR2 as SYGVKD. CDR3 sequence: CAISIGQGDGYTF. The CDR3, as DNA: TGTGCCATCAGTATAGGACAGGGAGATGGCTACACCTTC.

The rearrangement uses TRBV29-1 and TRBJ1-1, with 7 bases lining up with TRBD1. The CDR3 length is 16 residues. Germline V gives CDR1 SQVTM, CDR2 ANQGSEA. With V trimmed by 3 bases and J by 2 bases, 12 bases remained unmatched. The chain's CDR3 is CSVDESWDSYNTEAFF. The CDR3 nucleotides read TGCAGCGTTGATGAGTCGTGGGACAGTTACAACACTGAAGCTTTCTTT.

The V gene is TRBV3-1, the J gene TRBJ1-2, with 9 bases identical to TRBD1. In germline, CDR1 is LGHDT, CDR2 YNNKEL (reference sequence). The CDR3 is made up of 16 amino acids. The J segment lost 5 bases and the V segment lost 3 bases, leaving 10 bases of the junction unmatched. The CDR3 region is CASSHRGQGRSYGYTF. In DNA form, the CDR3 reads TGTGCCAGCAGCCACCGCGGACAGGGGAGGTCTTATGGCTACACCTTC.

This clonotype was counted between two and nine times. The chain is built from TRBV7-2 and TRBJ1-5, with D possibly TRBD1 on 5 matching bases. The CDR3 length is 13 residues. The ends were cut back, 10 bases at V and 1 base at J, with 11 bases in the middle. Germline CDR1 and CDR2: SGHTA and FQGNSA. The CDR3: CATGTMSNQPQHF. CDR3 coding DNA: TGTGCCACCGGGACCATGAGCAATCAGCCCCAGCATTTT.

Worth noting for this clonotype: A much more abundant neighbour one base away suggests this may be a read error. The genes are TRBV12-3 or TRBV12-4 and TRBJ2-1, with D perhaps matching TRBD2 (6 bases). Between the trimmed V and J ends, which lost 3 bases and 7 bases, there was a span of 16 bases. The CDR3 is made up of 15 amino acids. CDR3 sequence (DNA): TGTGCCAGCAGTTTGATCCTAGCGAGCGAGAATGAGCAGTTCTTC. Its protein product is CASSLILASENEQFF.

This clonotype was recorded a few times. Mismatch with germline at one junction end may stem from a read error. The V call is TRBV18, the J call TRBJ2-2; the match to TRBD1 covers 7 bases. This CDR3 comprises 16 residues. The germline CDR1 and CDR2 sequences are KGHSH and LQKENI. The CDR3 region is CASSLNGDRNTGELFF. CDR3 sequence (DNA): TGTGCCAGCTCACTTAATGGGGACAGAAACACTGGGGAGCTGTTTTTT.

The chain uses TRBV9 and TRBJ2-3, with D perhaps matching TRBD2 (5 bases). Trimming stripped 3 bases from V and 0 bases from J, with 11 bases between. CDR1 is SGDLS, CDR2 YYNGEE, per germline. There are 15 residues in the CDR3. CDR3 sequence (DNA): TGTGCCAGCAGCGGGTCTCGGACTAGCACAGATACGCAGTATTTT. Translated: CASSGSRTSTDTQYF.

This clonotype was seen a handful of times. The CDR3 sequence: CASSLEGSHYEQYF. The CDR3 nucleotides read TGTGCCAGCAGCTTAGAAGGCTCGCACTACGAGCAGTACTTC. The J gene is TRBJ2-7, the V gene TRBV5-5; D ambiguous. CDR1 is SGHKS and CDR2 is YYEKEE in the germline V gene (reference sequence). The CDR3 is 14 amino acids. Trimming shortened V by 2 bases and J by 3 bases, and 12 bases separated the two germline ends. Complete variable domain (other parts from reference TRBV5-5 and TRBJ2-7): DAGVTQSPTHLIKTRGQQVTLRCSPISGHKSVSWYQQVLGQGPQFIFQYYEKEERGRGNFPDRFSARQFPNYSSELNVNALLLGDSALYLCASSLEGSHYEQYFGPGTRLTVT.

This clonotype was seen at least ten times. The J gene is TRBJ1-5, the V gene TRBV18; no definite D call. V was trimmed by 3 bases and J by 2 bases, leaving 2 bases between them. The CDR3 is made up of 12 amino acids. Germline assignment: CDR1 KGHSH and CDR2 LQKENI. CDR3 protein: CASSPRNQPQHF. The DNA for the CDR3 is TGTGCCAGCTCACCTCGCAATCAGCCCCAGCATTTT. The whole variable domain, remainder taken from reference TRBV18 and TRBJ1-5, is NAGVMQNPRHLVRRRGQEARLRCSPMKGHSHVYWYRQLPEEGLKFMVYLQKENIIDESGMPKERFSAEFPKEGPSILRIQQVVRGDSAAYFCASSPRNQPQHFGDGTRLSIL.

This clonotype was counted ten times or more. CDR3 sequence: CASSVNGRARSYNEQFF. Here the CDR3 DNA reads TGTGCCAGCAGCGTTAACGGGAGGGCCCGCTCCTACAATGAGCAGTTCTTC. The gene calls are TRBV7-2 and TRBJ2-1, with TRBD2 matching 8 bases. This CDR3 has 17 amino acids. The junction had 9 bases not matched to a gene; V was cut back by 5 bases and J by 0 bases. CDR1 and CDR2 (germline): SGHTA, FQGNSA.

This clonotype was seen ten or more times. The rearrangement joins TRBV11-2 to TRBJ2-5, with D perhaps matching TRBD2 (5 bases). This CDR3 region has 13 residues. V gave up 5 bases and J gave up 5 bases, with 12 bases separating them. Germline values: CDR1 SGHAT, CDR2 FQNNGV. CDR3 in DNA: TGTGCCAGCAGCCCCGGGGAGCGGGAGACCCAGTACTTC. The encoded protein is CASSPGERETQYF.

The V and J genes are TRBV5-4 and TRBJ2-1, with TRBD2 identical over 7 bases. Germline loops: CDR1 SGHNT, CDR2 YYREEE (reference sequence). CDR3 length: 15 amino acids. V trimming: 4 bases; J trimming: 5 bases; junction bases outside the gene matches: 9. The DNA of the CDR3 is TGTGCCAGCAGCCTGAGGTGGGGAGGGGACAATGAGCAGTTCTTC. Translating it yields CASSLRWGGDNEQFF.

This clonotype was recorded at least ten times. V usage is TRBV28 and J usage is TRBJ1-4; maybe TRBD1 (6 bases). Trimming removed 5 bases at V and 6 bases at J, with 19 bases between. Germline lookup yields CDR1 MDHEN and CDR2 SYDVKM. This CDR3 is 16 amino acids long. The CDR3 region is CASSIPAGASDEKLFF. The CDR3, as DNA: TGTGCCAGCAGTATCCCTGCGGGGGCCTCGGATGAAAAACTGTTTTTT.

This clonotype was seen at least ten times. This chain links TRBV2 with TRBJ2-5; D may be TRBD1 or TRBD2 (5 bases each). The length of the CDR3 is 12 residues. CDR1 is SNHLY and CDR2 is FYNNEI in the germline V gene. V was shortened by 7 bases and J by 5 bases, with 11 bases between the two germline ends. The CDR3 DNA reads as TGTGCCAGCATTTGGGGACGGGAGACCCAGTACTTC. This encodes CASIWGRETQYF.

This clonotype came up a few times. CDR3 sequence (DNA): TGTGCCAGCAGCGTAGAGCAGGGGGGAAGAGAAAAACTGTTTTTT. This encodes CASSVEQGGREKLFF. This chain connects TRBV9 to TRBJ1-4; 7 bases match TRBD1. From germline, CDR1 is SGDLS and CDR2 YYNGEE. The CDR3 consists of 15 residues. Trimming at V came to 0 bases and at J to 8 bases, leaving 7 bases not matched to a gene.